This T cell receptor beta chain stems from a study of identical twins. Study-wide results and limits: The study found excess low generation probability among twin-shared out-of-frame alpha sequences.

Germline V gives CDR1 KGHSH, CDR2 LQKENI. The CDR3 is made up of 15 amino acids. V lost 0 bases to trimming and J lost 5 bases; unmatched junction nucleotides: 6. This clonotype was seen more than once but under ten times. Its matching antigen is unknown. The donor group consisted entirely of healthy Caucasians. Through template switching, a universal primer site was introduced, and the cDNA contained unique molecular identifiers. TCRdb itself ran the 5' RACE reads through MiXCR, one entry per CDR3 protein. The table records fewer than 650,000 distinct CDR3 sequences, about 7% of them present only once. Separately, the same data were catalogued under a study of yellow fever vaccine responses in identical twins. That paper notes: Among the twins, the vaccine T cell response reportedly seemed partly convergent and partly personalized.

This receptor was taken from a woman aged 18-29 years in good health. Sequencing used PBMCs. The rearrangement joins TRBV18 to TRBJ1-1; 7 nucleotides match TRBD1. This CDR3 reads CASSPPVTGVTEAFF. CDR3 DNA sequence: TGTGCCAGCTCACCACCTGTAACAGGGGTAACTGAAGCTTTCTTT.